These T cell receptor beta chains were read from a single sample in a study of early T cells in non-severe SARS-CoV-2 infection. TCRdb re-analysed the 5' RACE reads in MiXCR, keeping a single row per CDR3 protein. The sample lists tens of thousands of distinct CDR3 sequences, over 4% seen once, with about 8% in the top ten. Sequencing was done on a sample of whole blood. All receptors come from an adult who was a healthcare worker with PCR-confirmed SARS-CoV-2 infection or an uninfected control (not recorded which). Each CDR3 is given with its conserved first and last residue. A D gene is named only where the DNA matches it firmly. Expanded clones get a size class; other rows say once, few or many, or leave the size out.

DNA: TGCAGCGTTTCAGGAGGGGAAGAGACCCAGTACTTC
CDR3: CSVSGGEETQYF
J: TRBJ2-5
V: TRBV29-1
size: many
D: NA

DNA: TGTGCCTGGAGACCCACGGGGGGAAACACCATATATTTT
CDR3: CAWRPTGGNTIYF
J: TRBJ1-3
V: TRBV30
size: medium-sized
D: NA

DNA: TGTGCCAGCTCACCACCGGGACGGGCATCCTACGAGCAGTACTTC
CDR3: CASSPPGRASYEQYF
J: TRBJ2-7
V: TRBV18
size: many
D: NA

DNA: TGTGCCAGTAGTATGGCCGCGAGGGGGAATGAGCAGTTCTTC
CDR3: CASSMAARGNEQFF
J: TRBJ2-1
V: TRBV19
size: few
D: NA

DNA: TGTGCCAGCAGCCCCCCCGGGTTCCAAGAGACCCAGTACTTC
CDR3: CASSPPGFQETQYF
J: TRBJ2-5
V: TRBV7-2
size: many
D: NA

DNA: TGTGCCAGCAGCGTAGGACTCCGGGGAACTAGGGTTTCACCCCTCCACTTT
CDR3: CASSVGLRGTRVSPLHF
J: TRBJ1-6
V: TRBV9
size: many
D: NA

DNA: TGCAGTGGCTCTGCATACCTGTCGAGCTCCTATAATTCACCCCTCCACTTT
CDR3: CSGSAYLSSSYNSPLHF
J: TRBJ1-6
V: TRBV20-1
size: many
D: NA

DNA: TGCGCCAGCAGTGAGTCGATCTGGAATTCACCCCTCCACTTT
CDR3: CASSESIWNSPLHF
J: TRBJ1-6
V: TRBV10-2
size: many
D: NA

DNA: TGTGCCACCAGTGATCCAGGGACGGGTAATGAAAAACTGTTTTTT
CDR3: CATSDPGTGNEKLFF
J: TRBJ1-4
V: TRBV24-1
size: many
D: NA

DNA: TGTGCCAGCAGTTACTCCGCGGGGTCTTCCTACGAGCAGTACTTC
CDR3: CASSYSAGSSYEQYF
J: TRBJ2-7
V: TRBV6-2/TRBV6-3
size: many
D: NA

DNA: TGTGCCAGCAGCTTAAATGGCGGGGGGCAGGCATCTGGGGCCAACGTCCTGACTTTC
CDR3: CASSLNGGGQASGANVLTF
J: TRBJ2-6
V: TRBV7-2
size: many
D: TRBD2

DNA: TGTGCCAGTAGTCTTCAACCCCGGGACTATGGCTACACCTTC
CDR3: CASSLQPRDYGYTF
J: TRBJ1-2
V: TRBV19
size: many
D: NA

DNA: TGTGCCAGCAGCCCCACTGACAGGGGAAGCACAGATACGCAGTATTTT
CDR3: CASSPTDRGSTDTQYF
J: TRBJ2-3
V: TRBV14
size: medium-sized
D: TRBD1

DNA: TGTGCCAGCAGTAGACCTCGGACAGGTTGGACTGAAGCTTTCTTT
CDR3: CASSRPRTGWTEAFF
J: TRBJ1-1
V: TRBV6-5
size: many
D: TRBD1

DNA: TGCAGCGTTGATCACGGGGGGACAGATACGCAGTATTTT
CDR3: CSVDHGGTDTQYF
J: TRBJ2-3
V: TRBV29-1
size: many
D: TRBD2

DNA: TGTGCCAGCTCACCTAACAGTCCCCCTAACACCATATATTTT
CDR3: CASSPNSPPNTIYF
J: TRBJ1-3
V: TRBV18
size: many
D: NA

DNA: TGCAGTGCCTCTGAAGGGACACCCAGCAATAATTCACCCCTCCACTTT
CDR3: CSASEGTPSNNSPLHF
J: TRBJ1-6
V: TRBV20-1
size: NA
D: NA

DNA: TGTGCCAGCAGCCCTATAGCGGGGGGGCACAATGAGCAGTTCTTC
CDR3: CASSPIAGGHNEQFF
J: TRBJ2-1
V: TRBV7-9
size: many
D: TRBD2

DNA: TGCAGCGTTGAAGAAGGACGGGAGAGCTCCTACAATGAGCAGTTCTTC
CDR3: CSVEEGRESSYNEQFF
J: TRBJ2-1
V: TRBV29-1
size: few
D: NA

DNA: TGTGCCAGCTCATCTAGGACTAGAGCAACAGATACGCAGTATTTT
CDR3: CASSSRTRATDTQYF
J: TRBJ2-3
V: TRBV18
size: many
D: TRBD2

DNA: TGTGCCAGCACTTGGGGAAGCGATGAGCAGTTCTTC
CDR3: CASTWGSDEQFF
J: TRBJ2-1
V: TRBV12-3/TRBV12-4
size: many
D: NA

DNA: TGCAGTGCTAGAACCGGACTAGGAGGGTACGGGGAGCTGTTTTTT
CDR3: CSARTGLGGYGELFF
J: TRBJ2-2
V: TRBV20-1
size: NA
D: TRBD2

DNA: TGTGCCAGCAGTTTACAGAGTCGGACCCAGTACTTC
CDR3: CASSLQSRTQYF
J: TRBJ2-5
V: TRBV28
size: few
D: NA

DNA: TGTGCCAGCAGCTTAAACACGGGGGTCGGCGAGCAGTACTTC
CDR3: CASSLNTGVGEQYF
J: TRBJ2-7
V: TRBV7-3
size: many
D: NA

DNA: TGTGCCAGCAGTGAAGCGGGCGACTATGAGCAGTTCTTC
CDR3: CASSEAGDYEQFF
J: TRBJ2-1
V: TRBV2
size: many
D: NA

DNA: TGCGCCAGCAGCCAAGACGCAGGCATCGGGACTCAGCCCCAGCATTTT
CDR3: CASSQDAGIGTQPQHF
J: TRBJ1-5
V: TRBV4-3
size: many
D: NA

DNA: TGTGCCAGCAGCCTCCTACTAGCGGGGGGTTCTTACGAGCAGTACTTC
CDR3: CASSLLLAGGSYEQYF
J: TRBJ2-7
V: TRBV14
size: NA
D: TRBD2

DNA: TGTGCAAGTCGCTTAAACCCGAGCCGGGGCCCTAGCACAGATACGCAGTATTTT
CDR3: CASRLNPSRGPSTDTQYF
J: TRBJ2-3
V: TRBV12-2
size: many
D: NA

DNA: TGTGCCAGTGGGCCGGCTTACTCTGGAAACACCATATATTTT
CDR3: CASGPAYSGNTIYF
J: TRBJ1-3
V: TRBV7-6
size: many
D: NA

DNA: TGTGCCAGCAGTGAATGCGGCAGATCGAACACCGGGGAGCTGTTTTTT
CDR3: CASSECGRSNTGELFF
J: TRBJ2-2
V: TRBV25-1
size: NA
D: NA

DNA: TGTGCCAGCAGTCCGGGACAGGGGCTATACGAAAAACTGTTTTTT
CDR3: CASSPGQGLYEKLFF
J: TRBJ1-4
V: TRBV27
size: many
D: TRBD1

DNA: TGTGCCAGCTCACCCGAGGAGGCAACTGAAGCTTTCTTT
CDR3: CASSPEEATEAFF
J: TRBJ1-1
V: TRBV18
size: many
D: NA

DNA: TGTGCCAGCAGCCAAGATGGGCCCCCGGCGGAGCAAGAGACCCAGTACTTC
CDR3: CASSQDGPPAEQETQYF
J: TRBJ2-5
V: TRBV4-2
size: many
D: NA

DNA: TGCAGTGCTAGATCCCTAGCGTTCGAGCAGTACTTC
CDR3: CSARSLAFEQYF
J: TRBJ2-7
V: TRBV20-1
size: many
D: NA

DNA: TGTGCCAGCAGCTTAGGACTAGCGGGGGGACAAGAGACCCAGTACTTC
CDR3: CASSLGLAGGQETQYF
J: TRBJ2-5
V: TRBV7-2
size: many
D: TRBD2

DNA: TGCAGTGCTAGAGGGGGGACTGAAGCTTTCTTT
CDR3: CSARGGTEAFF
J: TRBJ1-1
V: TRBV20-1
size: many
D: NA

DNA: TGTGCCTGCTCCCCGGGACTCCTACAAGAGACCCAGTACTTC
CDR3: CACSPGLLQETQYF
J: TRBJ2-5
V: TRBV30
size: many
D: NA

DNA: TGTGCCAGCAGCCCTGGACTAGCGGGCTCCGCTCGCAATGAGCAGTTCTTC
CDR3: CASSPGLAGSARNEQFF
J: TRBJ2-1
V: TRBV11-3
size: many
D: TRBD2

DNA: TGCAGTGCCTGGTCCCAGGGACATGAAAAACTGTTTTTT
CDR3: CSAWSQGHEKLFF
J: TRBJ1-4
V: TRBV20-1
size: few
D: NA

DNA: TGCGCCAGCAGCCAAGCAGCCGGAGGCTCTGGGGCCAACGTCCTGACTTTC
CDR3: CASSQAAGGSGANVLTF
J: TRBJ2-6
V: TRBV4-3
size: many
D: NA

DNA: TGTGCCAGCAGTTTAGCGAGGGTAACTTTGGGCGCAGATACGCAGTATTTT
CDR3: CASSLARVTLGADTQYF
J: TRBJ2-3
V: TRBV12-3/TRBV12-4
size: NA
D: NA

DNA: TGTGCCAGCACTAAAATTGGACAGGGCAACTATGGCTACACCTTC
CDR3: CASTKIGQGNYGYTF
J: TRBJ1-2
V: TRBV6-2/TRBV6-3
size: many
D: TRBD1

DNA: TGTGCCAGCAGCTGGAAGGGCGGGGGGGCCCGAAGTTTCCACGAGCAGTACTTC
CDR3: CASSWKGGGARSFHEQYF
J: TRBJ2-7
V: TRBV4-2
size: NA
D: TRBD2

DNA: TGTGCCAGCAGTGAAGCGCAGGGGACTAGCGGTTACTCGGCCTACGAGCAGTACTTC
CDR3: CASSEAQGTSGYSAYEQYF
J: TRBJ2-7
V: TRBV2
size: many
D: TRBD2

DNA: TGTGCCAGCAGACCGACTAGCGGGGGAAGCTTTGGAAAGCAGTACTTC
CDR3: CASRPTSGGSFGKQYF
J: TRBJ2-7
V: TRBV6-5
size: many
D: TRBD2

DNA: TGTGCCAGCAGCTTGGATGCGGGCGGGAGCACTGAAGCTTTCTTT
CDR3: CASSLDAGGSTEAFF
J: TRBJ1-1
V: TRBV5-4
size: many
D: NA

DNA: TGTGCCAGCAGCCCCGGTTATGAGCAGTTCTTC
CDR3: CASSPGYEQFF
J: TRBJ2-1
V: TRBV6-2/TRBV6-3
size: many
D: NA

DNA: TGCGCCAGCAGCCAAGTGGTAGGGACCGATACGCAGTATTTT
CDR3: CASSQVVGTDTQYF
J: TRBJ2-3
V: TRBV4-1
size: NA
D: NA